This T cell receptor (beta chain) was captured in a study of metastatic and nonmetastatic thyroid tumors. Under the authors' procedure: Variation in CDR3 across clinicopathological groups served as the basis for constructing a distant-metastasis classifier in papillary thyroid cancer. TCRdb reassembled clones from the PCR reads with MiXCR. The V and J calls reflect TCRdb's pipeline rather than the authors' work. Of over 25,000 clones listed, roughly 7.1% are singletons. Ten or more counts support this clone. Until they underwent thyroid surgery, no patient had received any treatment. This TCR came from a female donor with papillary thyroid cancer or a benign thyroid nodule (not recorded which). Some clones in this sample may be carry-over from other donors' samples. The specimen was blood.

The CDR3 DNA reads TGTGCCAGCAGTAAGATTCGAAACAGGAAGCTTAATGAAAAACTGTTTTTT. The encoded protein is CASSKIRNRKLNEKLFF. This chain joins TRBV11-2 and TRBJ1-4; weak D call: TRBD1 (5 bases). The CDR3 is made up of 17 amino acids. Germline CDR1 and CDR2: SGHAT and FQNNGV. Trimming pared 6 bases from V and 4 bases from J, leaving 21 bases between.